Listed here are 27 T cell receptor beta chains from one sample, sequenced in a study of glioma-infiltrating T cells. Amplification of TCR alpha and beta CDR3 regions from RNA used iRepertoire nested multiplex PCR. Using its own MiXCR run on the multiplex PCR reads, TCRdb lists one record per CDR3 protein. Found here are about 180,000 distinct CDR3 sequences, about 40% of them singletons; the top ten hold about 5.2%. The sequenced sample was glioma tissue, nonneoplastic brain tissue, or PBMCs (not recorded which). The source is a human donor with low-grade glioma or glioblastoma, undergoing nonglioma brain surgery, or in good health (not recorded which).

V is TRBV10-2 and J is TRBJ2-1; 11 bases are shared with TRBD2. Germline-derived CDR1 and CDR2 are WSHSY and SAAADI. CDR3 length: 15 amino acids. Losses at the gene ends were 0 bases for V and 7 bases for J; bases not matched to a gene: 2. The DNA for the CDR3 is TGCGCCAGCAGTGAGTCGACTAGCGGGAAAAATGAGCAGTTCTTC. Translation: CASSESTSGKNEQFF.

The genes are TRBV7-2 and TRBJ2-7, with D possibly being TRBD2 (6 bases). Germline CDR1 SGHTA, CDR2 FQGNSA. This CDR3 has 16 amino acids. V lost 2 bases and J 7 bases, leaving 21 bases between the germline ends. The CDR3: CASSLLRGQSVREQYF. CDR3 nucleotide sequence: TGTGCCAGCAGCTTACTGCGGGGCCAGAGTGTACGTGAGCAGTACTTC.

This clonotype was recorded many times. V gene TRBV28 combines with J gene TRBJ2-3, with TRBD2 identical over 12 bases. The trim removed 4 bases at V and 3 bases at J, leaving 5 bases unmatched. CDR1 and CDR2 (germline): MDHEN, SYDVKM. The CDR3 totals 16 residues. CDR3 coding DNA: TGTGCCAGCAGTTCCTGGACTAGCGGGAAGACAGATACGCAGTATTTT. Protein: CASSSWTSGKTDTQYF.

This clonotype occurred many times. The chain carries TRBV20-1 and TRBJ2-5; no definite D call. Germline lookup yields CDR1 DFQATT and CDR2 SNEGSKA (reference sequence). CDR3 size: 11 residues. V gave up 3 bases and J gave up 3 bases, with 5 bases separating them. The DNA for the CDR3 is TGCAGTGCTAGCGCTAAAGAGACCCAGTACTTC. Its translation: CSASAKETQYF.

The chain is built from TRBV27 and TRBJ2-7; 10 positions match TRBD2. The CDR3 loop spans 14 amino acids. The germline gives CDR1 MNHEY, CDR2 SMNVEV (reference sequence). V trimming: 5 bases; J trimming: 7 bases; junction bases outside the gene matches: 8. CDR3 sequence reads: CASSITSGANEQYF. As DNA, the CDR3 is TGTGCCAGCAGTATAACTAGCGGGGCCAATGAGCAGTACTTC.

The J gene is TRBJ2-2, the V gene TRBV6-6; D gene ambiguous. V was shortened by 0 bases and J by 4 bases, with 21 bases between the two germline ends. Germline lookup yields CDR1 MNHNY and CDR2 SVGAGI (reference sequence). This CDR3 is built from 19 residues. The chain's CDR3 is CASSYSIRPERLVTGELFF. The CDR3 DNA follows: TGTGCCAGCAGTTACTCGATAAGGCCGGAGAGGTTGGTCACCGGGGAGCTGTTTTTT.

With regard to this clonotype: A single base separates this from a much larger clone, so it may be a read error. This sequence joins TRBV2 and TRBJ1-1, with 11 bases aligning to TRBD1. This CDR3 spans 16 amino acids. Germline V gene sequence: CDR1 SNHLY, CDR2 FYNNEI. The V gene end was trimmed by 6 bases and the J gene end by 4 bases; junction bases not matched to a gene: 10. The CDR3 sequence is CASRPIGQGAITEAFF. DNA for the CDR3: TGTGCCAGCAGACCGATCGGACAGGGGGCGATCACTGAAGCTTTCTTT.

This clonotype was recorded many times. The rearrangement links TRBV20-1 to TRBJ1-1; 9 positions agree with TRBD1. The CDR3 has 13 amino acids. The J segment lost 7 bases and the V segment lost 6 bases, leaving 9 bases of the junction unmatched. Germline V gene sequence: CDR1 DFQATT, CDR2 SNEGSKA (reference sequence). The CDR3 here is CSASKQGANEAFF. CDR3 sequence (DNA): TGCAGTGCCTCCAAACAGGGGGCAAATGAAGCTTTCTTT.

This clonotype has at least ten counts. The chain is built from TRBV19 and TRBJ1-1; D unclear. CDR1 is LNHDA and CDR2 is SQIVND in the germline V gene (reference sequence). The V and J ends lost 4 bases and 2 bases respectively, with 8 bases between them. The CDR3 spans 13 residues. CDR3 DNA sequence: TGTGCCAGTAGTAACGGGCCAAACACTGAAGCTTTCTTT. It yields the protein CASSNGPNTEAFF.

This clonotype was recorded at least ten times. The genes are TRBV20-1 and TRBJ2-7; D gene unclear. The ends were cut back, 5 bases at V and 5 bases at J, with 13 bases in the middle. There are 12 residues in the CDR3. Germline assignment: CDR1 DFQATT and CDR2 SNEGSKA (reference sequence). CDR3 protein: CSAATSPNEQYF. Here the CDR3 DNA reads TGCAGTGCTGCTACGTCTCCTAACGAGCAGTACTTC.

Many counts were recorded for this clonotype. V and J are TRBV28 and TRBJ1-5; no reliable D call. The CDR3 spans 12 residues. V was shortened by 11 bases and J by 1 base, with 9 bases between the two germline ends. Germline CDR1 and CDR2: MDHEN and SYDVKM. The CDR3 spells CASRQSNQPQHF. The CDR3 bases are TGTGCCTCGAGACAAAGCAATCAGCCCCAGCATTTT.

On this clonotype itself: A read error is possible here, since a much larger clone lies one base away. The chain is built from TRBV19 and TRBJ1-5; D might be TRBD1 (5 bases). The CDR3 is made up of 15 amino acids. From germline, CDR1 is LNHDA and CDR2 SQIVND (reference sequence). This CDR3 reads CASSIRGFGNQPKHF. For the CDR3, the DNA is TGTGCCAGTAGTATAAGGGGTTTTGGCAATCAGCCCAAGCATTTT.

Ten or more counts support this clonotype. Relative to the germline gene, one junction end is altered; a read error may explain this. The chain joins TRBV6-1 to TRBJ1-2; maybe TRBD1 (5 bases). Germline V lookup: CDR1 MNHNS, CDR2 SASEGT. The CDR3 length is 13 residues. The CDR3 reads CAISELTAYGYTF. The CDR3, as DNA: TGTGCCATCAGTGAGTTGACAGCCTATGGCTACACCTTC.

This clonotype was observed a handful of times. CDR3 bases: TGTGCCAGCAGCCAGGTACTCCGGGCGGGACAGCCAAACTCTGGAAACACCATATATTTT. It is translated as CASSQVLRAGQPNSGNTIYF. The chain combines TRBV4-2 with TRBJ1-3; the match to TRBD1 covers 7 bases. The CDR3 has 20 amino acids. After removal of 3 bases from V and 0 bases from J, the junction contained 17 bases not matched to a gene. Germline-derived CDR1 and CDR2 are LGHNA and YNFKEQ.

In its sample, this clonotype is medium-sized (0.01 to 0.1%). The CDR3 nucleotides read TGCAGTGCTATCTCCCAGGTCGGTCCTGAAGCTTTCTTT. Translated, it gives CSAISQVGPEAFF. J is TRBJ1-1 and V is TRBV20-1; D gene unclear. The CDR3 is 13 residues long. V lost 4 bases and J 6 bases, leaving 15 bases between the germline ends. Looked up from germline, CDR1 is DFQATT and CDR2 is SNEGSKA (reference sequence).

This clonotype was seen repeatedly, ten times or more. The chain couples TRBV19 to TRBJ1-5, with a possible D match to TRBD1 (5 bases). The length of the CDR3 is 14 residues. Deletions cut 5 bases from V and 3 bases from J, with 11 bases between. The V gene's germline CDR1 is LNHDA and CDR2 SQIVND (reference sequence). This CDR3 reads CASSPRQPNQPQHF. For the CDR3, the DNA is TGTGCCAGTAGTCCGAGACAGCCCAATCAGCCCCAGCATTTT.

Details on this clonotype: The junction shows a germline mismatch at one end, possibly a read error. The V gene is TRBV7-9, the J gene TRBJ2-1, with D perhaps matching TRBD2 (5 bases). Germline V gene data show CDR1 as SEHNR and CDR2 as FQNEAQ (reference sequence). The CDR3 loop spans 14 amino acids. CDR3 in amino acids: CASNLEGPHNEQFF. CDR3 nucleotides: TGTGCCAGCAACTTAGAGGGCCCCCACAATGAGCAGTTCTTC.

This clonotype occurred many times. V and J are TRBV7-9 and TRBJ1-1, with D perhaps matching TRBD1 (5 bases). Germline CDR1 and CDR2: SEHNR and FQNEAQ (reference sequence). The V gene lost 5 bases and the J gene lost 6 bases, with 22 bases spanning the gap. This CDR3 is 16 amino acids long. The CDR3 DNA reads TGTGCCAGCAGCACACCCGCCGGGACCCGGACCTCTGAAGCTTTCTTT. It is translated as CASSTPAGTRTSEAFF.

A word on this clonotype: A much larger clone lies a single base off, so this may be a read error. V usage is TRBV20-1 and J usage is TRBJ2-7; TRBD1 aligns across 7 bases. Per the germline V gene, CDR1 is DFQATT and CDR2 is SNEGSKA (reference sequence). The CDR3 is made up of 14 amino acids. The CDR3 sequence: CSARDPGTAYEQHF. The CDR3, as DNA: TGCAGTGCTAGAGATCCCGGGACAGCCTACGAGCAGCACTTC.

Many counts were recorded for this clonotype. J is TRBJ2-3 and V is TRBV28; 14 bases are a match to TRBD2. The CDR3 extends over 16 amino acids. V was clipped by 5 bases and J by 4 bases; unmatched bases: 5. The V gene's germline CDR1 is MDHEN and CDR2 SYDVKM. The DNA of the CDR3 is TGTGCCAGCAGTGGGACTAGCGGGAGACCGGCAGATACGCAGTATTTT. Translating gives CASSGTSGRPADTQYF.

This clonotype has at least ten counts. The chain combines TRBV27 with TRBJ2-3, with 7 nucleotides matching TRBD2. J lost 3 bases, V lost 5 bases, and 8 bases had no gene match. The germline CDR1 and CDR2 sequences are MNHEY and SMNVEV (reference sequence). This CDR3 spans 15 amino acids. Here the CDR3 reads CASSDRLARTDTQYF. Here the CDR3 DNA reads TGTGCCAGCAGTGACCGACTAGCCCGGACAGATACGCAGTATTTT.

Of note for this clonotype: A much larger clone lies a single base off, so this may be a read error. The CDR3 sequence is CASSQEAQGASTEAFF. The CDR3 nucleotides are TGCGCCAGCAGCCAAGAAGCCCAGGGGGCTAGCACTGAAGCTTTCTTT. This sequence joins TRBV4-1 and TRBJ1-1, with 8 bases identical to TRBD1. Germline CDR1 MGHRA, CDR2 YSYEKL. The CDR3 extends over 16 amino acids. The J segment lost 4 bases and the V segment lost 0 bases, leaving 7 bases of the junction unmatched.

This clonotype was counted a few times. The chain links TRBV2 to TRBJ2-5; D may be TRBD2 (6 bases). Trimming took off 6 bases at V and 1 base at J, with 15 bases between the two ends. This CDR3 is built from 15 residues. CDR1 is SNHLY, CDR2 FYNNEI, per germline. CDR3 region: CASSRASAVQETQYF. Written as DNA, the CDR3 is TGTGCCAGCAGCCGGGCTAGCGCGGTCCAAGAGACCCAGTACTTC.

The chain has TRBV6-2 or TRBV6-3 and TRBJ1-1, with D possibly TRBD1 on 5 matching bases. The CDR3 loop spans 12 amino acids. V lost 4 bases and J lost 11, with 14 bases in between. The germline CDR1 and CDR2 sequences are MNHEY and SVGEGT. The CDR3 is CASSCATGMAFF. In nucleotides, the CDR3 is TGTGCCAGCAGTTGTGCCACAGGTATGGCTTTCTTT.

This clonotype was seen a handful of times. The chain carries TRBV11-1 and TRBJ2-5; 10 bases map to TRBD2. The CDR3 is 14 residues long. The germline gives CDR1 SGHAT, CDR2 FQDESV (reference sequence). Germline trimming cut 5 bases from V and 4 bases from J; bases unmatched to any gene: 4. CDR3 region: CASSPRTSGETQYF. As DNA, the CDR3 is TGTGCCAGCAGCCCTCGGACTAGCGGAGAGACCCAGTACTTC. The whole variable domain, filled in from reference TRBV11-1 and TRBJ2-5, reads EAEVAQSPRYKITEKSQAVAFWCDPISGHATLYWYRQILGQGPELLVQFQDESVVDDSQLPKDRFSAERLKGVDSTLKIQPAELGDSAMYLCASSPRTSGETQYFGPGTRLLVL.

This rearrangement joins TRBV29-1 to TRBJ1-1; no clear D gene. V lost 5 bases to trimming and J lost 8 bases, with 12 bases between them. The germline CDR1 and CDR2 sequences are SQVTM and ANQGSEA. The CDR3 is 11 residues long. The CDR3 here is CSVKSAEEAFF. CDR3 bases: TGCAGCGTTAAATCAGCGGAGGAAGCTTTCTTT.

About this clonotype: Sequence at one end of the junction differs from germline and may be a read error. The CDR3 protein is CSDTEWSNKPQHF. CDR3 nucleotide sequence: TGCAGTGATACGGAGTGGAGCAATAAGCCACAGCATTTT. V is TRBV20-1 and J is TRBJ1-5; no reliable D call. Germline V gene lookup returns CDR1 DFQATT and CDR2 SNEGSKA (reference sequence). The CDR3 is 13 residues long.